One sample yielded the 30 T cell receptor beta chains listed below, sequenced in a study of brain T cells in children with intractable seizures. Using immunoSEQ multiplex PCR, the repertoire was profiled, and TCRdb retains in-frame clones only, with some absent. The sample contains 70,000 to 85,000 clones, about 93% of which appear only once. The sequencing used peripheral blood, collected at surgery. The receptors come from a girl aged 2-10 years with Rasmussen encephalitis and intractable seizures.

The chain is built from TRBV6-5 and TRBJ1-2; 7 bases map to TRBD1. V dropped 5 bases and J dropped 5; count of bases not matched to a gene: 11. The CDR3 runs 15 residues. Germline CDR1 reads MNHEY; CDR2 reads SVGAGI. CDR3 DNA: TGTGCCAGCAGTCAAAACAGGGGTGCCTCATATGGCTACACCTTC. Its protein product is CASSQNRGASYGYTF.

This chain uses TRBV6-5 with TRBJ2-7; 8 bases map to TRBD1. CDR3 size: 15 residues. V was pared by 1 base and J by 6 bases, with 8 bases of the junction left unmatched. Per the germline V gene, CDR1 is MNHEY and CDR2 is SVGAGI. The CDR3 region has the DNA TGTGCCAGCAGTTACTGGACAGGGAAAGGAACCGAGCAGTACTTC. Amino acids: CASSYWTGKGTEQYF.

This rearrangement joins TRBV5-4 to TRBJ2-7; D perhaps matches TRBD2 (5 bases). This CDR3 comprises 14 residues. Germline V gene data show CDR1 as SGHNT and CDR2 as YYREEE (reference sequence). With 2 bases removed from V and 3 bases from J, the gap between germline ends came to 12 bases. CDR3 residues: CASSFVGRVYEQYF. For the CDR3, the DNA is TGTGCCAGCAGCTTTGTGGGGAGAGTCTACGAGCAGTACTTC.

This clone has just a few counts. This chain connects TRBV4-1 to TRBJ1-2; 8 positions match TRBD1. With 4 bases clipped from V and 3 bases from J, the junction kept 13 bases outside the gene matches. From germline, CDR1 is MGHRA and CDR2 YSYEKL. The CDR3 has 17 residues. In DNA, the CDR3 is TGCGCCAGCAGCCCACCATTAGGGACAGGATATGACTATGGCTACACCTTC. Protein sequence: CASSPPLGTGYDYGYTF.

The chain uses TRBV9 and TRBJ1-1, with D possibly matching TRBD1 (6 bases). The ends were cut back, 0 bases at V and 4 bases at J, with 13 bases in the middle. Germline CDR1 and CDR2: SGDLS and YYNGEE. This CDR3 contains 15 residues. Here the CDR3 DNA reads TGTGCCAGCAGCGTAGAGGACAGCCGGGCCACTGAAGCTTTCTTT. This encodes CASSVEDSRATEAFF.

The V call is TRBV30, the J call TRBJ1-2; no reliable D call. Trimming pared 7 bases from V and 5 bases from J, leaving 11 bases between. The CDR3 contains 11 residues. Germline V CDR1 and CDR2: GTSNPN, SVGIG (reference sequence). For the CDR3, the DNA is TGTGCCTACCTACCATTATATGGCTACACCTTC. The encoded protein is CAYLPLYGYTF.

This clone was observed once. V usage is TRBV11-3 and J usage is TRBJ2-1, with 10 bases matching TRBD2. CDR1 and CDR2 (germline): SGHNT, YENEEA. This CDR3 comprises 16 residues. Trimming at V came to 5 bases and at J to 4 bases, leaving 8 bases not matched to a gene. In DNA, the CDR3 is TGTGCCAGCAGCGAAGGGACTAGCGCCTTATACAATGAGCAGTTCTTC. It specifies CASSEGTSALYNEQFF.

The chain links TRBV2 to TRBJ1-2; D might be TRBD1 (5 bases). V was shortened by 8 bases and J by 5 bases, with 15 bases between the two germline ends. This CDR3 comprises 13 residues. The germline V gene encodes CDR1 SNHLY and CDR2 FYNNEI. The CDR3 reads CASWAGFGYGYTF. The DNA of the CDR3 is TGTGCCAGCTGGGCAGGGTTCGGGTATGGCTACACCTTC. The full variable domain, rest sourced from reference TRBV2 and TRBJ1-2, is EPEVTQTPSHQVTQMGQEVILRCVPISNHLYFYWYRQILGQKVEFLVSFYNNEISEKSEIFDDQFSVERPDGSNFTLKIRSTKLEDSAMYFCASWAGFGYGYTFGSGTRLTVV.

This clone was picked up one time. The V call is TRBV6-4, the J call TRBJ2-2; 9 bases fit TRBD1. Germline V gives CDR1 MRHNA, CDR2 SNTAGT. The CDR3 loop spans 16 amino acids. The junction had 2 bases not matched to a gene; V was cut back by 0 bases and J by 3 bases. The DNA of the CDR3 is TGTGCCAGCAGTGACTCGAGGACAGGGGACACCGGGGAGCTGTTTTTT. Translated, it gives CASSDSRTGDTGELFF.

This sequence joins TRBV29-1 and TRBJ1-2; D remains ambiguous. The CDR3 spans 12 residues. V shed 5 bases and J shed 2 bases, with 9 bases lying between them. The germline gives CDR1 SQVTM, CDR2 ANQGSEA. Here the CDR3 reads CSVPSPNYGYTF. The CDR3 region has the DNA TGCAGCGTTCCAAGTCCGAACTATGGCTACACCTTC.

This sequence joins TRBV7-6 and TRBJ1-4; 11 bases are a match to TRBD1. This CDR3 spans 16 amino acids. J gave up 8 bases and V 5 bases, and 10 bases lay outside the gene matches. Germline CDR1 is SGHVS and CDR2 is FNYEAQ. The CDR3 sequence: CASSPRTGGDGEKLFF. CDR3 coding DNA: TGTGCCAGCAGCCCCAGGACAGGGGGCGATGGCGAAAAACTGTTTTTT.

The J gene is TRBJ1-1, the V gene TRBV14, with a weak D call TRBD1 (6 bases). The CDR3 consists of 14 residues. CDR1 is SGHDN, CDR2 FVKESK, per germline. Trimming removed 2 bases from V and 5 bases from J, with 12 bases in between. CDR3 DNA: TGTGCCAGCAGCCAAAAAGGGGGGAGGACTGAAGCTTTCTTT. Translating gives CASSQKGGRTEAFF.

The chain links TRBV24-1 to TRBJ2-1; D is undetermined. V was cut by 2 bases and J by 7 bases, with 8 bases left in between. This CDR3 region has 13 residues. Germline CDR1 reads KGHDR; CDR2 reads SFDVKD. CDR3 residues: CATSDYRPNEQFF. CDR3 bases: TGTGCCACCAGTGATTACCGGCCGAATGAGCAGTTCTTC.

This clone appeared once. J is TRBJ2-7 and V is TRBV19; 7 positions match TRBD1. This CDR3 has 12 residues. The V and J ends lost 4 bases and 3 bases, in that order; junction bases with no gene match: 0. Germline V gene data show CDR1 as LNHDA and CDR2 as SQIVND (reference sequence). The CDR3 DNA follows: TGTGCCAGTAGTAGACAGGGCTACGAGCAGTACTTC. Protein: CASSRQGYEQYF.

J is TRBJ2-1 and V is TRBV18, with D perhaps assigned TRBD1 or TRBD2 (5 bases each). Between the trimmed V and J ends, which lost 5 bases and 0 bases, there was a span of 14 bases. The CDR3 is 16 residues long. CDR1 and CDR2 (germline): KGHSH, LQKENI. The CDR3 nucleotides are TGTGCCAGCTCATCCCTCGGGACGAGCTCCTACAATGAGCAGTTCTTC. It encodes CASSSLGTSSYNEQFF.

This rearrangement joins TRBV3-1 (or the pseudogene TRBV3-2) to TRBJ2-2; 7 nucleotides match TRBD2. Germline values: CDR1 LGHDT, CDR2 YNNKEL (reference sequence). Unmatched junction bases numbered 8, after V lost 3 bases and J lost 4 bases. CDR3 size: 16 residues. The CDR3 loop is CASSHRTRIVTGELFF. The DNA of the CDR3 is TGTGCCAGCAGCCACCGGACTAGGATAGTCACCGGGGAGCTGTTTTTT.

This clone came up a few times. This chain uses TRBV3-1 (or the pseudogene TRBV3-2) with TRBJ1-5; a weak D match, TRBD1 (5 bases). The germline V and J ends were trimmed by 8 bases and 0 bases, with 11 bases remaining between them. The CDR3 extends over 14 amino acids. The germline V gene has CDR1 LGHDT and CDR2 YNNKEL (reference sequence). The CDR3 DNA follows: TGTGCCAGCGGCCGAAGGGGTAGCAATCAGCCCCAGCATTTT. Translation gives CASGRRGSNQPQHF.

This chain links TRBV19 with TRBJ1-1; D is undetermined. The CDR3 extends over 11 amino acids. The germline gives CDR1 LNHDA, CDR2 SQIVND (reference sequence). Trimming removed 4 bases from V and 8 bases from J, with 8 bases in between. DNA of the CDR3: TGTGCCAGTAGTACCAACCGGGAAGCTTTCTTT. Translated, it gives CASSTNREAFF.

The J gene is TRBJ2-1, the V gene TRBV30; D is undetermined. Trimming stripped 0 bases from V and 3 bases from J, with 15 bases between. This CDR3 is 16 amino acids long. From germline, CDR1 is GTSNPN and CDR2 SVGIG (reference sequence). The CDR3 sequence: CAWSVTRVRGYNEQFF. DNA for the CDR3: TGTGCCTGGAGTGTAACAAGGGTCAGAGGCTACAATGAGCAGTTCTTC.

The rearrangement uses TRBV5-5 and TRBJ1-4; D call uncertain. V lost 2 bases and J 6 bases, leaving 20 bases between the germline ends. CDR1 is SGHKS and CDR2 is YYEKEE in the germline V gene (reference sequence). This CDR3 region has 17 residues. CDR3 coding DNA: TGTGCCAGCAGCTTCAGGATTTCACGGGGAAGAGATGAAAAACTGTTTTTT. It encodes CASSFRISRGRDEKLFF.

This clone was counted only a few times. The chain couples TRBV2 to TRBJ1-5; 8 nucleotides match TRBD1. Germline V gives CDR1 SNHLY, CDR2 FYNNEI. With 6 bases clipped from V and 7 bases from J, the junction kept 17 bases outside the gene matches. The CDR3 extends over 17 amino acids. The CDR3: CASREGGRDRGRQPQHF. The CDR3 DNA follows: TGTGCCAGCAGGGAGGGCGGCCGAGACAGGGGCAGACAGCCCCAGCATTTT.

The V call is TRBV10-3, the J call TRBJ2-7; D may correspond to TRBD1 or TRBD2 (5 bases each). The CDR3 runs 14 residues. V shed 2 bases and J shed 0 bases, with 8 bases lying between them. Germline CDR1 reads ENHRY; CDR2 reads SYGVKD. The CDR3 here is CAISEERGSYEQYF. Written as DNA, the CDR3 is TGTGCCATCAGTGAGGAGAGGGGCTCCTACGAGCAGTACTTC.

The genes are TRBV27 and TRBJ1-6, with TRBD1 as a possible D gene (5 bases). This CDR3 has 14 amino acids. Trimming shortened V by 6 bases and J by 6 bases, and 12 bases separated the two germline ends. Germline CDR1 MNHEY, CDR2 SMNVEV (reference sequence). The CDR3 bases are TGTGCCAGCAGCCCAGCAGGGCCTAATTCACCCCTCCACTTT. Translating it yields CASSPAGPNSPLHF.

V is TRBV25-1 and J is TRBJ1-1; D ambiguous. The CDR3 covers 13 residues. Germline V gene data show CDR1 as MGHDK and CDR2 as SYGVNS. Trimming took 4 bases from V and 3 from J, leaving 9 bases between them. The CDR3 here is CASSGGTYTEAFF. CDR3 DNA sequence: TGTGCCAGCAGTGGGGGTACGTACACTGAAGCTTTCTTT.

The chain has TRBV5-8 and TRBJ1-1, with D perhaps TRBD1 (6 bases). Trimming left V 4 bases short and J 5 bases short, with 15 bases between. CDR3 length equals 14 residues. The germline CDR1 and CDR2 sequences are SGHTS and YDEGEE. The CDR3 DNA reads TGTGCCAGCAGCGGCCCGGACAGTACAACTGAAGCTTTCTTT. Encoded protein: CASSGPDSTTEAFF.

This chain's CDR3 is CASSLAGTGAYNEQFF. In DNA form, the CDR3 reads TGTGCCAGCAGCTTAGCCGGGACAGGGGCCTACAATGAGCAGTTCTTC. This rearrangement joins TRBV11-3 to TRBJ2-1; 10 bases are a match to TRBD1. CDR1 and CDR2 (germline): SGHNT, YENEEA. The CDR3 loop spans 16 amino acids. After removal of 1 base from V and 2 bases from J, the junction contained 2 bases not matched to a gene.

The chain has TRBV4-1 and TRBJ1-1, with D perhaps matching TRBD1 (5 bases). The CDR3 runs to 13 residues. The V end was cut by 1 base, the J end by 11 bases, with 14 bases between. Germline values: CDR1 MGHRA, CDR2 YSYEKL. CDR3 DNA: TGCGCCAGCAGCCAAGTCCAGGGTAGGCGCGCTTTCTTT. Protein sequence: CASSQVQGRRAFF.

The chain has TRBV5-4 and TRBJ2-7; TRBD1 aligns across 9 bases. The CDR3 length is 17 residues. Looked up from germline, CDR1 is SGHNT and CDR2 is YYREEE (reference sequence). V lost 3 bases, J lost 1 base, and 11 bases stayed unmatched. Written as DNA, the CDR3 is TGTGCCAGCAGCTCCCAATTACAGGGGGCGAAGTCCTACGAGCAGTACTTC. Encoded protein: CASSSQLQGAKSYEQYF.

This clone has a count of ten or more. The chain links TRBV6-5 to TRBJ1-1, with D unresolved. V lost 6 bases and J lost 2, with 13 bases in between. Germline V gene sequence: CDR1 MNHEY, CDR2 SVGAGI. This CDR3 region has 14 residues. CDR3 residues: CASRSPTGNTEAFF. The CDR3 DNA is TGTGCCAGCAGATCGCCTACGGGTAACACTGAAGCTTTCTTT.

The CDR3 reads CASSLIYYEQYF. CDR3 in DNA: TGTGCCAGCAGCCTTATATACTACGAGCAGTACTTC. The chain is built from TRBV28 and TRBJ2-7, with D uncertain. Germline CDR1 is MDHEN and CDR2 is SYDVKM. V lost 6 bases, J lost 3 bases, and 9 bases lay in between. The CDR3 has 12 amino acids.